This T cell receptor (beta chain) was found in a study of blood T cell repertoires in COVID-19. This clone was recorded only once. The V gene's germline CDR1 is MNHEY and CDR2 SVGEGT. The CDR3 sequence is 17 residues long. J gave up 1 base and V 0 bases, and 6 bases lay outside the gene matches. Clones were sequenced by immunoSEQ multiplex PCR, and TCRdb holds only the in-frame ones, with some missing. The table records approximately 49,000 clones, 80% to 85% of them present only once. The rearrangement joins TRBV6-2 or TRBV6-3 to TRBJ2-1; TRBD2 agrees at 7 bases. The sequenced sample consisted of peripheral blood. The source of this sequence is a human donor with acute or convalescent COVID-19. The donor label of this sample is uncertain. CDR3 DNA: TGTGCCAGCAGTTACTCTGGCGGGAGCGGATCCTACAATGAGCAGTTCTTC. Amino acid sequence: CASSYSGGSGSYNEQFF.